These 6 T cell receptor beta chains came from one sample sequenced in a study of human T cells and chemical hapten exposure (dated by TCRdb to the early 2020s). Library construction relied on RACE. TCRdb lists the instrument as NextSeq 500. TCRdb trimmed the raw reads at Q25, called clones with MiXCR and kept productive beta chains. Each CDR3 protein gets just one entry, which takes the most common genes and DNA from the rows behind it. This sample lists under 130,000 distinct CDR3 sequences; 30% to 35% were detected once. The top ten clones comprise roughly 2.6% of the sample. The sample's time point label, in plain terms: patch test 3, about 24 weeks after DPC sensitization. The treatment or condition tag for this specimen amounts to: therapeutic diphenylcyclopropenone sensitization with weekly scalp DPC. The sample was whole blood, taken in connection with sensitization to the hapten diphenylcyclopropenone (DPC). Receptors were obtained from a man aged 35-49 years with alopecia areata. Some clones in this sample may be carry-over from other donors' samples.

The table lists this clonotype with a few counts. The V gene is TRBV24-1, the J gene TRBJ2-3; D is unclear. Trimming removed 5 bases at V and 2 bases at J, with 7 bases between. Germline V gene lookup returns CDR1 KGHDR and CDR2 SFDVKD. This CDR3 region has 13 residues. The chain's CDR3 is CATSGQNTDTQYF. The DNA for the CDR3 is TGTGCCACCAGTGGGCAGAACACAGATACGCAGTATTTT.

This chain links TRBV12-5 with TRBJ2-4, with D unclear. Germline loops: CDR1 LGHNT, CDR2 FRNRAP. The CDR3 is made up of 14 amino acids. Trimming pared 1 base from V and 0 bases from J, leaving 4 bases between. The CDR3 bases are TGTGCTAGTGGTTTGGGGCTAGCCAAAAACATTCAGTACTTC. Amino acid sequence: CASGLGLAKNIQYF.

This clonotype was detected only once. In DNA form, the CDR3 reads TGCGCCAGCAGCCCCGACGCCCAGAAGGACGACGAGCAGTACTTC. Translated, it gives CASSPDAQKDDEQYF. The chain links TRBV5-1 to TRBJ2-7; D ambiguous. Germline values: CDR1 SGHRS, CDR2 YFSETQ. CDR3 length: 15 residues. V lost 4 bases to trimming and J lost 5 bases, with 19 bases between them.

This clonotype was counted a few times. V and J are TRBV6-1 and TRBJ2-7, with D unresolved. The CDR3 is made up of 11 amino acids. CDR1 and CDR2 from the germline V gene are MNHNS and SASEGT. The V end was cut by 2 bases, the J end by 4 bases, with 3 bases between. CDR3 amino acids: CASSEPYEQYV. The DNA of the CDR3 is TGTGCCAGCAGTGAACCTTACGAGCAGTACGTC.

This clonotype has just a few counts. The chain uses TRBV3-1 and TRBJ2-3, with D hard to call. The CDR3 is made up of 16 amino acids. Germline values: CDR1 LGHDT, CDR2 YNNKEL (reference sequence). The germline V and J ends were trimmed by 1 base and 2 bases, with 13 bases remaining between them. The CDR3 coding sequence is TGTGCCAGCAGCCAAGGGGGTGGTACCCTCACAGATACGCAGTATTTT. Residues: CASSQGGGTLTDTQYF.

The chain combines TRBV6-5 with TRBJ2-7; a weak D match, TRBD1 (5 bases). The CDR3 sequence is 14 residues long. The V end lost 6 bases, the J end lost 2 bases, and 14 bases lay between the germline ends. The germline gives CDR1 MNHEY, CDR2 SVGAGI. The CDR3 loop is CASSRVGEAYEQYF. The CDR3 bases are TGTGCCAGCAGCCGAGTAGGGGAAGCCTACGAGCAGTACTTC.